These T cell receptor beta chains were read from a single sample in a study of T cells in Graves' hyperthyroidism and ophthalmopathy. TCRdb reprocessed the multiplex PCR reads via MiXCR and lists one record per CDR3 protein. The table has hundreds of thousands of distinct CDR3 sequences, approximately 18% seen once. The specimen sequenced was blood. Receptor source: a man aged 50 to 59 with Graves' ophthalmopathy. Both conserved end residues are trimmed from each CDR3.

j_gene | v_gene | CDR3aa
TRBJ2-5 | TRBV30 | AWTVGGLETQY
TRBJ2-1 | TRBV2 | ASSFRASGGLSSYNEQF
TRBJ2-7 | TRBV10-1 | ASSESLNEQY
TRBJ2-2 | TRBV11-2 | ASSLDPLAGRPRELF
TRBJ2-1 | TRBV29-1 | SVLQGNGVREQF
TRBJ2-1 | TRBV20-1 | SASGYSYNEQF
TRBJ1-4 | TRBV5-4 | ASSLDRGTNEKLF
TRBJ2-1 | TRBV12-3/TRBV12-4 | ASSLVRAGVYNEQF
TRBJ2-1 | TRBV24-1 | ATSEPTGTGSYNEQF
TRBJ1-1 | TRBV7-9 | ASSLEQSNTEAF
TRBJ2-3 | TRBV18 | ASSLILAGGPDFADTQY
TRBJ2-5 | TRBV20-1 | SARQGYETQY
TRBJ1-1 | TRBV4-2 | ASSQDRYGTEAF
TRBJ1-1 | TRBV27 | ASSFLDRGPMNTEAF
TRBJ2-1 | TRBV24-1 | ATSDTTSAIGNEQF
TRBJ2-5 | TRBV13 | ASSNYLRETQY
TRBJ1-6 | TRBV11-2 | ASSLEGRGISPLH
TRBJ1-6 | TRBV20-1 | SALPGPYNSPLH
TRBJ2-1 | TRBV5-4 | ASSLMAGVGGNEQF
TRBJ1-2 | TRBV9 | ASSVGWAPNYGYT
TRBJ2-5 | TRBV5-1 | ASSLVLAGGPETQY
TRBJ2-1 | TRBV20-1 | SASWEYPYNEQF
TRBJ2-2 | TRBV12-3/TRBV12-4 | ASSLAVGTGELF
TRBJ2-2 | TRBV24-1 | ATSDSGRRGELF
TRBJ2-7 | TRBV18 | ASSPGRVSYEQY
TRBJ2-3 | TRBV20-1 | SASFRYTDTQY
TRBJ2-1 | TRBV7-9 | ASSLRRLAGAYNEQF
TRBJ2-7 | TRBV5-1 | ASTNQTSMYLCASSPNPGEQY
TRBJ1-5 | TRBV5-1 | ASSLEGLGNQPQH
TRBJ1-5 | TRBV12-3/TRBV12-4 | ASSSGLFRSQPQH
TRBJ2-7 | TRBV9 | ASSAMLRAYEQY
TRBJ1-1 | TRBV30 | AWTAGRGYTEAF
TRBJ1-1 | TRBV6-2/TRBV6-3 | ASRADRGITEAF
TRBJ2-3 | TRBV12-3/TRBV12-4 | ASRPSYSGATQY
TRBJ2-1 | TRBV29-1 | SVEESVATEQF
TRBJ2-5 | TRBV5-1 | ASRPAGEAYGTQY
TRBJ2-1 | TRBV11-3 | ASSPEGGFFNNEQF
TRBJ1-2 | TRBV4-1 | ASSQDRGRGYT
TRBJ2-7 | TRBV3-1 | ASTTGGSYEQY
TRBJ1-5 | TRBV5-1 | ASSQDFTENSNQPQH
TRBJ1-2 | TRBV5-6 | ASSRDTPGYT
TRBJ1-4 | TRBV5-1 | ASSATNEKLF
TRBJ1-5 | TRBV18 | ASSKLGGASNQPQH